This record concerns one T cell receptor beta chain sequence. Participant age was roughly 18 to 95 years, and participants resided in around 24 US areas. The recovered donors of Cohort 3 showed two negative PCRs, clearance, or symptom resolution. This sample is part of a study of blood T cell repertoires in COVID-19. At the level of the study: Samples came from the United States, Italy and Spain, spanning acute and convalescent COVID-19.

The CDR3 is 15 residues long. Germline CDR1 SGHNT, CDR2 YENEEA. V trimming: 1 base; J trimming: 6 bases; junction bases outside the gene matches: 5. Original processing methods: Nucleated cell counts were estimated from reference gene primer amplification. Clones were sequenced by immunoSEQ multiplex PCR, and TCRdb holds only the in-frame ones, with some missing. Clonal size and the V and J genes are those of that table, whereas D and trimming came from the DNA. The sample holds approximately 130,000 clones; around 88% are singletons and the top ten take about 2.5%. The sequence was collected from a woman aged 45 to 65 who had recovered from COVID-19. The chain joins TRBV11-3 to TRBJ2-1; TRBD2 matches at 8 bases. The specimen sequenced was PBMCs or T cells enriched from blood (not recorded which). CDR3 in DNA: TGTGCCAGCAGCTTAGGCGGGACTAGAGGCAATGAGCAGTTCTTC. The encoded protein is CASSLGGTRGNEQFF.